The T cell receptor (beta chain) under discussion was sequenced for a study of blood T cell repertoires in COVID-19. Study details: Sample material is recorded as cDNA or gDNA derived from T cells, B-cell-depleted T cells, or PBMCs.

The CDR3 extends over 13 amino acids. From germline, CDR1 is SGHTA and CDR2 FQGTGA. V lost 3 bases to trimming and J lost 2 bases, with 7 bases between them. Per the study methods: Reference gene primer amplification gave estimated nucleated cell counts. Method: immunoSEQ multiplex PCR; TCRdb's copy keeps in-frame clones and lacks some. V, J and clone size derive from that table, while D and trimming were established from the DNA sequence. This repertoire shows approximately 500,000 clones, 80% to 90% found once; its top ten account for over 0.7%. This clone was observed a single time. Patients in Seattle were enrolled during active infection, then followed longitudinally.

The chain joins TRBV7-3 to TRBJ1-1, with a possible D match to TRBD1 (5 bases). The receptor was derived from a man in his late teens or twenties with COVID-19, enrolled during active disease. Sequencing was done on a sample of peripheral blood. The CDR3 spells CASSFRENTEAFF. The CDR3 DNA reads TGTGCCAGCAGCTTCAGGGAAAACACTGAAGCTTTCTTT.